This T cell receptor (beta chain) was identified in a study of CD8 T cells in Susac syndrome (dated 2019 in TCRdb). Broadly, across the study: Of the Susac syndrome patients who were sequenced, under ten were in clinical remission while 5 or 6 had clinically active disease. The study used repertoire sequencing to test whether antigen drove CD8+ T cell activation and differentiation in Susac syndrome. At blood withdrawal, Susac syndrome patients were either therapy-naive, taking corticosteroids (in some cases with IVIg as well), or taking IVIg alone. The study at large found these results: In the CD4+ T cell repertoire of Susac syndrome patients, clonal expansion was not detected. The number of individuals in the TCR sequencing and HLA analysis was recognized as being relatively small.

Including the terminal cysteine and phenylalanine, the CDR3 comprises 16 residues. Of all the DNA, just the CDR3 is kept, 48 bases in frame from base 1. Per the germline V gene (reference sequence), MNHEY is the CDR1 and SMNVEV is the CDR2. V and J lose 2 bases and 0 bases, and a span of 8 bases separates them. Peripheral blood CD8+ and CD4+ T cells from healthy donors, Susac syndrome patients and multiple sclerosis patients were profiled using high-throughput TCR beta sequencing. Susac syndrome patients met recently defined diagnostic criteria for definite or probable disease. Bulk CD8+ and CD4+ T cells were purified by magnetic negative isolation, while CD8+ TEMRA cells were enriched using FACS. Blood was drawn into EDTA tubes, processed within 24 hours, and PBMCs were isolated by density gradient centrifugation. PBMCs destined for TCR sequencing were cryopreserved in liquid nitrogen and later thawed in a 37 °C water bath. A purity of at least 90% was achieved for sorted or isolated CD4+, CD8+ and CD8+ TEMRA cells.

RNA was extracted with the RNeasy kit and roughly 0.5 to 1 ug was reverse transcribed using random hexamers. TCR beta CDR3 regions were amplified with the immunoSEQ multiplex PCR assay covering 54 Vbeta and 13 Jbeta segments. Bias from PCR amplification was corrected by using a synthetic template baseline for primer optimization and for computational correction. Under the source paper's analysis protocol: Reads were annotated to V, D and J genes according to IMGT and were analyzed with immunoSEQ Analyzer, with only productive sequences retained. Clonality was computed as one minus Shannon entropy normalized by log2 of the number of productive unique sequences. For each patient and control, public and private clones were evaluated among the 100 most prevalent clones. Clones were defined as Susac-specific if absent from the healthy and MS cohorts, from approximately 1,100 published viral clones and from other ImmuneACCESS disease sequences. TCRdb reprocessing: public reads trimmed at Q25 with fastp, clones called with MiXCR, in-frame beta chains kept. Each CDR3 protein appears once, grouped with its most common genes and DNA. TCRdb, rather than the study authors, made the V and J calls. This sample lists 100,000 to 150,000 distinct CDR3 sequences; under 96% were detected once. The ten biggest clones cover roughly 0.14% of the sample.

With regard to this clonotype: Its antigen is unknown. Base qualities were left out, and no much larger clone turns up one base away.

The clonotype originates from a human donor with Susac syndrome. Sequencing was performed on CD4+ T cells from PBMCs. The V gene is TRBV27 and the J gene is TRBJ2-6, with the D segment identity uncertain. At the DNA level, the sequence is TGTGCCAGCAGTTTACGTGGAATCTCTGGGGCCAACGTCCTGACTTTC. The resulting protein is CASSLRGISGANVLTF. Joined to the reference TRBV27 and TRBJ2-6 proteins, this CDR3 gives the full variable domain: EAQVTQNPRYLITVTGKKLTVTCSQNMNHEYMSWYRQDPGLGLRQIYYSMNVEVTDKGDVPEGYKVSRKEKRNFPLILESPSPNQTSLYFCASSLRGISGANVLTFGAGSRLTVL.